The rows below give T cell receptor beta chains drawn from one sample of a study of blood T cells in healthy people across ages. From the 5' RACE reads, TCRdb called clonotypes with MiXCR, one entry per CDR3 protein. The table records 1.5 million to 2 million distinct CDR3 sequences, 28% of them present only once. Sequences were obtained from blood. All receptors come from a woman in her 30s in good health. The CDR3 runs from the conserved cysteine through the conserved F or W. A D gene is named only where the DNA matches it firmly. Some rows have no size entry. The others give once, few or many, or a class for an expanded clone.

- TRBD2 TRBJ2-5 TRBV4-1 CASSHSGGPFVQETQYF TGCGCCAGCAGCCATAGCGGGGGGCCCTTCGTTCAAGAGACCCAGTACTTC
- - TRBJ1-3 TRBV27 CASSINSGNTIYF TGTGCCAGCAGTATTAACTCTGGAAACACCATATATTTT
- TRBD2 TRBJ2-3 TRBV5-4 CASSLARIAGGITDTQYF TGTGCCAGCAGCTTGGCCAGAATAGCGGGGGGGATCACAGATACGCAGTATTTT
- - TRBJ2-5 TRBV6-2/TRBV6-3 CAWAGPGETQYF TGTGCCTGGGCGGGGCCCGGGGAGACCCAGTACTTC
- - TRBJ1-1 TRBV29-1 CSVAFLGMNPEMTEAFF TGCAGCGTTGCGTTCTTGGGAATGAACCCTGAAATGACTGAAGCTTTCTTT
few - TRBJ2-1 TRBV6-2/TRBV6-3 CASLDTISYNEQFF TGTGCCAGCCTAGACACCATCTCCTACAATGAGCAGTTCTTC
many - TRBJ2-6 TRBV14 CASSHRSGANVLTF TGCGCCAGCAGCCACCGCTCTGGGGCCAACGTCCTGACTTTC
few TRBD1 TRBJ2-1 TRBV6-5 CASKRQGPTYNEQFF TGTGCCAGCAAGAGACAGGGACCAACTTACAATGAGCAGTTCTTC
few - TRBJ2-5 TRBV7-9 CASGVRTQETQYF TGTGCCAGTGGGGTCCGGACCCAAGAGACCCAGTACTTC
few - TRBJ2-4 TRBV7-7 CASSLEGGTGTKNIQYF TGTGCCAGCAGCTTAGAGGGGGGCACAGGGACCAAAAACATTCAGTACTTC
- TRBD1 TRBJ2-1 TRBV7-9 CASSLTGVGEQFF TGTGCCAGCAGCTTAACAGGGGTGGGTGAGCAGTTCTTC
many TRBD2 TRBJ2-1 TRBV29-1 CSAEGTSGITAYNEQFF TGCAGCGCCGAGGGGACTAGCGGTATAACCGCCTACAATGAGCAGTTCTTC
- - TRBJ1-2 TRBV4-1 CASSRIGGGDYGYTF TGCGCCAGCAGCCGGATAGGCGGGGGCGACTATGGCTACACCTTC
- TRBD2 TRBJ2-5 TRBV7-6 CASSSGGSGKTQYF TGTGCCAGCAGCTCGGGCGGGAGTGGAAAGACCCAGTACTTC
few - TRBJ2-1 TRBV15 CATSRDLAGGGNEQFF TGTGCCACCAGCAGAGATCTGGCAGGGGGAGGCAATGAGCAGTTCTTC
many TRBD2 TRBJ2-7 TRBV5-1 CASSPGSGGYYEQYF TGCGCCAGCAGCCCCGGGAGCGGGGGGTACTACGAGCAGTACTTC
- - TRBJ2-3 TRBV6-4 CASSAGPLGTDTQYF TGTGCCAGCAGTGCGGGGCCTCTGGGCACAGATACGCAGTATTTT
- TRBD2 TRBJ2-3 TRBV7-3 CASSLSGGVADTQYF TGTGCCAGCAGCTTGAGCGGGGGGGTGGCAGATACGCAGTATTTT